A single sample gave rise to the 27 T cell receptor beta chains below, sequenced in a study of Ad26.COV2.S vaccination and SARS-CoV-2 variants. Specified treatment: some 20 received Ad26.COV2.S at low or high dose, single or two shots; 5 received placebo; per-sample allocation not given. It was on day 63 after the first vaccine or placebo injection that samples were taken. TCRdb keeps only in-frame clones here, not all; method: immunoSEQ multiplex PCR. Among approximately 300,000 clones listed, over 80% were seen once. This material consisted of peripheral blood, taken in a trial of Ad26.COV2.S vaccine versus placebo. Receptors originate from a person between 18 and 65 years old who received the Ad26.COV2.S COVID-19 vaccine or a placebo.

In regard to this clone: The identical CDR3 is also encoded by other nucleotide sequences in the sample. The chain employs TRBV4-1 and TRBJ2-7, with no clear D. The V gene lost 3 bases and the J gene lost 4 bases, with 7 bases spanning the gap. In germline, CDR1 is MGHRA, CDR2 YSYEKL. The CDR3 has 12 residues. The CDR3 protein is CASSQGGYEQYF. In nucleotides, the CDR3 is TGCGCCAGCAGCCAGGGTGGTTACGAGCAGTACTTC.

The table lists this clone with a few counts. V gene TRBV29-1 combines with J gene TRBJ2-1; maybe TRBD1 (8 bases). This CDR3 has 14 residues. The germline V and J ends were trimmed by 6 bases and 6 bases, with 18 bases remaining between them. Germline CDR1 reads SQVTM; CDR2 reads ANQGSEA. The CDR3 is CSVPQGASGNEQFF. The CDR3 DNA sequence: TGCAGCGTCCCCCAGGGGGCTAGCGGCAATGAGCAGTTCTTC.

The genes are TRBV4-1 and TRBJ2-1; 9 nucleotides agree with TRBD2. CDR1 and CDR2 (germline): MGHRA, YSYEKL. V lost 3 bases, J lost 0 bases, and 3 bases stayed unmatched. CDR3 size: 16 residues. CDR3 loop: CASSQEAGGSYNEQFF. As DNA, the CDR3 is TGCGCCAGCAGCCAGGAAGCGGGGGGCTCCTACAATGAGCAGTTCTTC.

The chain has TRBV3-1 (or the pseudogene TRBV3-2) and TRBJ2-5; D is undetermined. The CDR3 totals 15 residues. CDR1 is LGHDT and CDR2 is YNNKEL in the germline V gene (reference sequence). V was shortened by 0 bases and J by 4 bases, with 12 bases between the two germline ends. CDR3 loop: CASSQEVDWGETQYF. DNA for the CDR3: TGTGCCAGCAGCCAAGAGGTGGATTGGGGAGAGACCCAGTACTTC.

The rearrangement links TRBV12-3 or TRBV12-4 to TRBJ2-5; TRBD1 agrees at 9 bases. The CDR3 has 13 residues. Unmatched junction bases numbered 4, after V lost 6 bases and J lost 5 bases. The CDR3 coding sequence is TGTGCCAGCAGGAGAGGACAGGGGGAGACCCAGTACTTC. Encoded protein: CASRRGQGETQYF.

The rearrangement uses TRBV7-3 and TRBJ1-6; 9 bases agree with TRBD1. Germline V gene data show CDR1 as SGHTA and CDR2 as FQGTGA. With V trimmed by 5 bases and J by 15 bases, 8 bases remained unmatched. The CDR3 has 13 residues. CDR3 sequence reads: CASSRGTGTLLHF. The CDR3 DNA is TGTGCCAGCAGCCGCGGGACAGGGACTCTCCTCCACTTT.

V usage is TRBV11-3 and J usage is TRBJ2-7, with D unresolved. Germline CDR1 reads SGHNT; CDR2 reads YENEEA. CDR3 size: 13 residues. Trimming pared 4 bases from V and 4 bases from J, leaving 11 bases between. Here the CDR3 reads CASSSRPGYEQYF. CDR3 in DNA: TGTGCCAGCAGCTCCCGCCCCGGGTACGAGCAGTACTTC.

This chain joins TRBV5-1 and TRBJ2-7; weak D call: TRBD1 (5 bases). CDR3 length: 19 residues. Germline V gene data show CDR1 as SGHRS and CDR2 as YFSETQ. The V gene lost 4 bases and the J gene lost 3 bases, with 29 bases spanning the gap. The CDR3 region has the DNA TGCGCCAGCAGCCCCCGGAAGGGGCAGGAAAACACACCATACTACGAGCAGTACTTC. As protein: CASSPRKGQENTPYYEQYF.

The V call is TRBV3-1 (or the pseudogene TRBV3-2), the J call TRBJ2-5; 9 bases align to TRBD1. Trimming took 11 bases from V and 3 from J; bases not matched to a gene: 7. Germline V gene sequence: CDR1 LGHDT, CDR2 YNNKEL (reference sequence). CDR3 length: 13 amino acids. CDR3 DNA sequence: TGTGCCGCGAGTGGGACAGGGAAAGAGACCCAGTACTTC. Residues: CAASGTGKETQYF.

DNA for the CDR3: TGTGCCAGCAGTCCCCTTGGTCACACCGGGGAGCTGTTTTTT. Translating gives CASSPLGHTGELFF. The J gene is TRBJ2-2, the V gene TRBV14; D is uncertain. Germline V gene sequence: CDR1 SGHDN, CDR2 FVKESK. Trimming pared 6 bases from V and 3 bases from J, leaving 11 bases between. The CDR3 totals 14 residues.

V usage is TRBV27 and J usage is TRBJ1-6, with TRBD1 matching 8 bases. Germline CDR1 and CDR2: MNHEY and SMNVEV (reference sequence). The CDR3 contains 14 residues. V trimming: 5 bases; J trimming: 7 bases; junction bases outside the gene matches: 4. In DNA form, the CDR3 reads TGTGCCAGCAGTCCGGGACAGGCCAATTCACCCCTCCACTTT. Its protein product is CASSPGQANSPLHF.

The chain carries TRBV10-3 and TRBJ2-7; 7 nucleotides agree with TRBD1. This CDR3 comprises 13 residues. Germline values: CDR1 ENHRY, CDR2 SYGVKD. V lost 4 bases to trimming and J lost 7 bases; unmatched junction nucleotides: 7. For the CDR3, the DNA is TGTGCCATCAGTGGTATTAGGGGGCGAGAGCAGTACTTC. Translated, it gives CAISGIRGREQYF.

The gene calls are TRBV19 and TRBJ2-5, with 8 bases fitting TRBD2. The ends lost 5 bases at V and 0 bases at J; junction bases unmatched: 5. The CDR3 loop spans 15 amino acids. Per germline, CDR1 LNHDA and CDR2 SQIVND (reference sequence). CDR3 region: CASSVGGVYQETQYF. CDR3 nucleotides: TGTGCCAGTAGTGTCGGGGGGGTGTACCAAGAGACCCAGTACTTC.

The chain has TRBV6-5 and TRBJ2-1; 7 bases line up with TRBD2. Germline V gene sequence: CDR1 MNHEY, CDR2 SVGAGI. The V gene end was trimmed by 4 bases and the J gene end by 8 bases; junction bases not matched to a gene: 8. The CDR3 is 14 amino acids. The DNA of the CDR3 is TGTGCCAGCAGTTCTCAGACTAGCAGCGATGAGCAGTTCTTC. Its translation is CASSSQTSSDEQFF.

The chain joins TRBV5-1 to TRBJ2-6, with D possibly matching TRBD1 (5 bases). CDR3 length equals 14 residues. Germline-derived CDR1 and CDR2 are SGHRS and YFSETQ. V was pared by 6 bases and J by 2 bases, with 9 bases between. The DNA for the CDR3 is TGCGCCAGCACCCAGGGCACTGGGGCCAACGTCCTGACTTTC. This translates into CASTQGTGANVLTF. The entire variable domain, with the rest obtained from reference TRBV5-1 and TRBJ2-6, is as follows: KAGVTQTPRYLIKTRGQQVTLSCSPISGHRSVSWYQQTPGQGLQFLFEYFSETQRNKGNFPGRFSGRQFSNSRSEMNVSTLELGDSALYLCASTQGTGANVLTFGAGSRLTVL.

This clone has just one count. The genes are TRBV23-1 and TRBJ1-1; weak D call: TRBD1 (6 bases). TRBV23-1 is marked as an open reading frame, function uncertain. The V gene lost 2 bases and the J gene lost 4 bases, with 20 bases spanning the gap. This CDR3 region has 17 residues. DNA of the CDR3: TGCGCCAGCAGTCAACCGGGACACCGGGAAGGGAGCACTGAAGCTTTCTTT. This codes for CASSQPGHREGSTEAFF.

The chain recombines TRBV14 with TRBJ1-1; D not certain. Trimming took off 2 bases at V and 5 bases at J, with 12 bases between the two ends. In germline, CDR1 is SGHDN, CDR2 FVKESK. CDR3 length: 14 amino acids. The CDR3 spells CASSQFTSGTEAFF. The DNA of the CDR3 is TGTGCCAGCAGCCAATTTACTTCGGGGACTGAAGCTTTCTTT.

The sample holds many counts of this clone. The chain recombines TRBV6-4 with TRBJ2-2; the match to TRBD1 covers 8 bases. The germline CDR1 and CDR2 sequences are MRHNA and SNTAGT. The CDR3 consists of 15 residues. V was pared by 2 bases and J by 1 base, with 0 bases of the junction left unmatched. This chain's CDR3 is CASSDGTGNTGELFF. CDR3 nucleotide sequence: TGTGCCAGCAGTGACGGGACAGGGAACACCGGGGAGCTGTTTTTT.

The table lists this clone with a few counts. This sequence joins TRBV10-3 and TRBJ1-5; D possibly corresponds to TRBD1 (6 bases). CDR1 is ENHRY and CDR2 is SYGVKD in the germline V gene. V lost 3 bases, J lost 7 bases, and 19 bases lay in between. This CDR3 is built from 16 residues. CDR3 DNA: TGTGCCATCAGTGACCTTATAGACAGGTCTGGCCAGCCCCAGCATTTT. Translation gives CAISDLIDRSGQPQHF.

This chain joins TRBV24-1 and TRBJ2-2, with 7 bases identical to TRBD1. The CDR3 loop spans 15 amino acids. Germline-derived CDR1 and CDR2 are KGHDR and SFDVKD. Trimming removed 5 bases from V and 3 bases from J; junction bases left unmatched: 5. CDR3 bases: TGTGCCACCAGTGTGGGACAGAGGGACACCGGGGAGCTGTTTTTT. Translation gives CATSVGQRDTGELFF.

This clone was found once. The chain carries TRBV10-1 and TRBJ2-3, with 7 bases matching TRBD1. This CDR3 is 15 amino acids long. Germline CDR1 WNHNN, CDR2 SYGVQD (reference sequence). Trimming took 3 bases from V and 6 from J; bases not matched to a gene: 9. Written as DNA, the CDR3 is TGCGCCAGCAGTGATGGGACAGTCCCGGGGGATACGCAGTATTTT. Protein product: CASSDGTVPGDTQYF.

CDR3 residues: CASSRPTYSDTQYF. CDR3 sequence (DNA): TGTGCCAGCAGCAGACCCACCTACTCAGATACGCAGTATTTT. The chain joins TRBV5-4 to TRBJ2-3; no clear D gene. Looked up from germline, CDR1 is SGHNT and CDR2 is YYREEE (reference sequence). V was trimmed by 4 bases and J by 4 bases, leaving 13 bases between them. This CDR3 contains 14 residues.

This chain joins TRBV19 and TRBJ2-5, with D uncertain. Trimming took off 3 bases at V and 4 bases at J, with 9 bases between the two ends. CDR1 is LNHDA and CDR2 is SQIVND in the germline V gene (reference sequence). This CDR3 has 13 amino acids. This chain's CDR3 is CASSIRVRETQYF. DNA for the CDR3: TGTGCCAGTAGTATTCGGGTTAGAGAGACCCAGTACTTC. The full variable domain, rest sourced from reference TRBV19 and TRBJ2-5, is DGGITQSPKYLFRKEGQNVTLSCEQNLNHDAMYWYRQDPGQGLRLIYYSQIVNDFQKGDIAEGYSVSREKKESFPLTVTSAQKNPTAFYLCASSIRVRETQYFGPGTRLLVL.

J is TRBJ2-7 and V is TRBV10-3; tentative D call: TRBD1 (8 bases). Per germline, CDR1 ENHRY and CDR2 SYGVKD. The length of the CDR3 is 17 residues. V lost 2 bases, J lost 2 bases, and 19 bases lay in between. The CDR3 DNA reads as TGTGCCATCAGTGAGGCGGGAGACAGGGGTTTAACCTACGAGCAGTACTTC. Translated: CAISEAGDRGLTYEQYF.

This rearrangement joins TRBV7-2 to TRBJ2-1; D may be TRBD2 (7 bases). The germline V gene encodes CDR1 SGHTA and CDR2 FQGNSA. Trimming cost V 5 bases and J 3 bases, with 17 bases left between them. This CDR3 region has 16 residues. Here the CDR3 DNA reads TGTGCCAGCAGCCTAATGGGGGGGGGCGTCTACAATGAGCAGTTCTTC. Protein product: CASSLMGGGVYNEQFF. The full variable domain, rest sourced from reference TRBV7-2 and TRBJ2-1, is GAGVSQSPSNKVTEKGKDVELRCDPISGHTALYWYRQSLGQGLEFLIYFQGNSAPDKSGLPSDRFSAERTGGSVSTLTIQRTQQEDSAVYLCASSLMGGGVYNEQFFGPGTRLTVL.

The chain uses TRBV7-2 and TRBJ1-1; D is unclear. V lost 1 base and J lost 0, with 3 bases in between. CDR3 length: 13 amino acids. In germline, CDR1 is SGHTA, CDR2 FQGNSA. This chain's CDR3 is CASSLELNTEAFF. In nucleotides, the CDR3 is TGTGCCAGCAGCTTAGAGCTGAACACTGAAGCTTTCTTT.

The rearrangement joins TRBV7-9 to TRBJ1-2; D possibly corresponds to TRBD1 (6 bases). The CDR3 totals 15 residues. From germline, CDR1 is SEHNR and CDR2 FQNEAQ (reference sequence). V dropped 1 base and J dropped 6 bases, with 15 bases sitting between them. Here the CDR3 reads CASSLVSGVTDGYTF. CDR3 DNA sequence: TGTGCCAGCAGCTTAGTCTCAGGGGTTACCGATGGCTACACCTTC.